One and the same sample provided the 15 T cell receptor beta chains below, sequenced in a study of blood T cell repertoires in COVID-19. Using immunoSEQ multiplex PCR, the repertoire was profiled, and TCRdb retains in-frame clones only, with some absent. Of roughly 170,000 clones listed, around nine tenths are singletons. Sample: peripheral blood. The origin of the receptors is a man aged 40-55 years with active or convalescent COVID-19.

The chain joins TRBV11-2 to TRBJ2-7; a weak D match, TRBD2 (6 bases). Germline assignment: CDR1 SGHAT and CDR2 FQNNGV. V was clipped by 3 bases and J by 6 bases, with 15 bases between them. The CDR3 extends over 14 amino acids. CDR3 region: CASSFGGAGSEQYF. The CDR3 DNA sequence: TGTGCCAGCAGCTTTGGCGGGGCCGGAAGCGAGCAGTACTTC.

The chain recombines TRBV5-1 with TRBJ2-1, with a weak D call TRBD2 (6 bases). This CDR3 is built from 14 residues. Germline-derived CDR1 and CDR2 are SGHRS and YFSETQ. V lost 5 bases and J lost 6, with 15 bases in between. DNA of the CDR3: TGCGCCAGCAGTGGGGGGACTTTACGCAATGAGCAGTTCTTC. Encoded protein: CASSGGTLRNEQFF.

The gene calls are TRBV12-5 and TRBJ2-7; D is ambiguous. This CDR3 comprises 13 residues. V lost 1 base and J lost 5, with 9 bases in between. From germline, CDR1 is LGHNT and CDR2 FRNRAP. CDR3 nucleotide sequence: TGTGCTAGTGGTTTGGGTCCGGCGGACGAGCAGTACTTC. It encodes CASGLGPADEQYF.

The genes are TRBV10-3 and TRBJ1-6; D is unresolved. CDR3 size: 13 residues. With 5 bases removed from V and 7 bases from J, the gap between germline ends came to 9 bases. Germline assignment: CDR1 ENHRY and CDR2 SYGVKD. CDR3 residues: CAISTGGNSPLHF. CDR3 nucleotide sequence: TGTGCCATCAGTACGGGCGGGAATTCACCCCTCCACTTT.

The J gene is TRBJ1-6, the V gene TRBV6-4; possibly TRBD1 for D (6 bases). There are 17 residues in the CDR3. Germline V gives CDR1 MRHNA, CDR2 SNTAGT. V was pared by 2 bases and J by 1 base, with 12 bases between. This CDR3 is CASSDQSGASYNSPLHF. The DNA for the CDR3 is TGTGCCAGCAGTGACCAGTCAGGGGCGTCCTATAATTCACCCCTCCACTTT.

This clone was picked up one time. The chain couples TRBV5-1 to TRBJ1-6; 8 bases map to TRBD1. With V trimmed by 4 bases and J by 7 bases, 7 bases remained unmatched. This CDR3 contains 15 residues. Germline V gene sequence: CDR1 SGHRS, CDR2 YFSETQ. As DNA, the CDR3 is TGCGCCAGCAGCGCGAAAGGACAGGGAAATTCACCCCTCCACTTT. Translated, it gives CASSAKGQGNSPLHF.

This chain's CDR3 is CASSGVRGFLVDTQYF. DNA for the CDR3: TGTGCCAGCAGTGGGGTCAGGGGGTTCTTGGTAGATACGCAGTATTTT. J is TRBJ2-3 and V is TRBV25-1; 7 bases are shared with TRBD1. Germline CDR1 MGHDK, CDR2 SYGVNS. The CDR3 extends over 16 amino acids. The ends lost 4 bases at V and 5 bases at J; junction bases unmatched: 12.

V and J are TRBV19 and TRBJ1-5; D may be TRBD1 (6 bases). With 5 bases removed from V and 10 bases from J, the gap between germline ends came to 15 bases. The CDR3 totals 13 residues. Germline loops: CDR1 LNHDA, CDR2 SQIVND (reference sequence). CDR3 sequence reads: CASSATDSSPQHF. CDR3 coding DNA: TGTGCCAGTAGTGCCACGGACAGTTCTCCCCAGCATTTT.

V and J are TRBV28 and TRBJ2-2; tentatively, D is TRBD2 (6 bases). Trimming shortened V by 6 bases and J by 3 bases, and 14 bases separated the two germline ends. CDR1 and CDR2 (germline): MDHEN, SYDVKM. The CDR3 covers 15 residues. The CDR3 region has the DNA TGTGCCAGCAGCGTGGGGGGATTGGACACCGGGGAGCTGTTTTTT. Protein: CASSVGGLDTGELFF.

The J gene is TRBJ1-5, the V gene TRBV20-1; maybe TRBD1 (5 bases). V shed 3 bases and J shed 1 base, with 13 bases lying between them. Germline loops: CDR1 DFQATT, CDR2 SNEGSKA (reference sequence). This CDR3 has 15 amino acids. CDR3 DNA: TGCAGTGCTAGTATAGCGGGGGTCAGCAATCAGCCCCAGCATTTT. Protein: CSASIAGVSNQPQHF.

V is TRBV6-5 and J is TRBJ2-7, with TRBD1 matching over 8 bases. Germline trimming cut 10 bases from V and 0 bases from J; bases unmatched to any gene: 5. The CDR3 consists of 13 residues. Germline CDR1 reads MNHEY; CDR2 reads SVGAGI. CDR3 DNA sequence: TGTGCCATCCGGACAGGGACCTCCTACGAGCAGTACTTC. Its translation: CAIRTGTSYEQYF.

This sequence joins TRBV11-1 and TRBJ2-3; 7 bases agree with TRBD2. Germline V gene sequence: CDR1 SGHAT, CDR2 FQDESV (reference sequence). This CDR3 is 15 amino acids long. The junction had 7 bases not matched to a gene; V was cut back by 5 bases and J by 2 bases. The CDR3 is CASSTERGLTDTQYF. For the CDR3, the DNA is TGTGCCAGCAGCACCGAGCGGGGCCTCACAGATACGCAGTATTTT. Together with reference TRBV11-1 and TRBJ2-3, the CDR3 gives the full variable domain: EAEVAQSPRYKITEKSQAVAFWCDPISGHATLYWYRQILGQGPELLVQFQDESVVDDSQLPKDRFSAERLKGVDSTLKIQPAELGDSAMYLCASSTERGLTDTQYFGPGTRLTVL.

In nucleotides, the CDR3 is TGCGCCAGCAGTACCCTTTTGGGCAGCTCCTACAATGAGCAGTTCTTC. Protein product: CASSTLLGSSYNEQFF. V and J are TRBV5-1 and TRBJ2-1; D gene unclear. Deletions cut 5 bases from V and 0 bases from J, with 15 bases between. Germline CDR1 SGHRS, CDR2 YFSETQ. The CDR3 contains 16 residues.

The rearrangement joins TRBV19 to TRBJ2-3; D is unresolved. The CDR3 runs to 15 residues. CDR1 is LNHDA and CDR2 is SQIVND in the germline V gene (reference sequence). V was pared by 5 bases and J by 2 bases, with 14 bases between. The CDR3 DNA reads as TGTGCCAGTAGTCTAGGAACTTCGAACACAGATACGCAGTATTTT. Residues: CASSLGTSNTDTQYF.

V is TRBV3-1 (or the pseudogene TRBV3-2) and J is TRBJ1-6; D gene ambiguous. The CDR3 consists of 14 residues. V was shortened by 7 bases and J by 7 bases, with 14 bases between the two germline ends. Germline CDR1 is LGHDT and CDR2 is YNNKEL (reference sequence). The CDR3 protein is CASKGGQYNSPLHF. In DNA form, the CDR3 reads TGTGCCAGCAAGGGAGGGCAGTACAATTCACCCCTCCACTTT.